This is a list of T cell receptor beta chains from one sample in a study of T-cell memory formation after mild COVID-19. From the 5' RACE reads, TCRdb called clonotypes with MiXCR, one entry per CDR3 protein. The data contain roughly 70,000 distinct CDR3 sequences, roughly 17% of them singletons. The sample comprised PBMCs or a T cell subset sorted from them (not recorded which). The receptors here all came from an adult woman who had mild COVID-19 (a few samples of this study predate the infection). Cell type and time point are not known. Both conserved end residues are part of each CDR3. The D gene is left open where the match is weak. Not all rows give a size; the values are once, few, many and, for expanded clones, a class.

length,V,J,D,size,DNA,CDR3
18,TRBV15,TRBJ1-3,TRBD1,few,TGTGCCACCAGCAAGCCAAGGACAGGGTACGGCGCTGGAAACACCATATATTTT,CATSKPRTGYGAGNTIYF
16,TRBV2,TRBJ2-3,TRBD2,.,TGTGCCAGCACCTACCTAGCGGGAGGCTCCACAGATACGCAGTATTTT,CASTYLAGGSTDTQYF
13,TRBV20-1,TRBJ2-7,.,few,TGCAGTGCGGGGACAAAATCGCACTACGAGCAGTACTTC,CSAGTKSHYEQYF
15,TRBV20-1,TRBJ2-1,.,many,TGCAGTGCTAGAGATAGGGCCGACCCATACAATGAGCAGTTCTTC,CSARDRADPYNEQFF
14,TRBV5-6,TRBJ2-5,.,few,TGTGCCAGCAGCTTGCTACCTAGCCAAGAGACCCAGTACTTC,CASSLLPSQETQYF
13,TRBV12-3/TRBV12-4,TRBJ2-6,.,few,TGTGCCAGCATCTTCTCTGGGGCCAACGTCCTGACTTTC,CASIFSGANVLTF
14,TRBV9,TRBJ2-7,TRBD2,many,TGTGCCAGCAGCGTGGGGACTAGGACCTACGAGCAGTACTTC,CASSVGTRTYEQYF
15,TRBV7-6,TRBJ2-7,TRBD1,.,TGTGCCAGCAGCGAAGGGACAGGAACTACCTACGAGCAGTACTTC,CASSEGTGTTYEQYF
12,TRBV7-6,TRBJ2-1,.,many,TGTGCCAGCAGCCCACAGACGGACCGTCAGTTCTTC,CASSPQTDRQFF
16,TRBV3-1,TRBJ2-1,.,.,TGTGCCAGCAGCCAAGATGGAGGGGGAGTTTACAATGAGCAGTTCTTC,CASSQDGGGVYNEQFF
14,TRBV9,TRBJ2-2,.,.,TGTGCCAGCAGCGTGGGTGGGCACACCGGGGAGCTGTTTTTT,CASSVGGHTGELFF
14,TRBV11-2,TRBJ2-1,.,.,TGTGCCAGCGGCCGGCTGAGCTCCTACAATGAGCAGTTCTTC,CASGRLSSYNEQFF
15,TRBV12-3/TRBV12-4,TRBJ2-1,TRBD2,.,TGTGCCAGCAGTTTCCCAGCGGGGGGTTACAATGAGCAGTTCTTC,CASSFPAGGYNEQFF
12,TRBV27,TRBJ1-4,.,.,TGTGCCAGCCGGCAGGAGGATGAAAAACTGTTTTTT,CASRQEDEKLFF
14,TRBV28,TRBJ2-7,.,few,TGTGCCACCCTAGCACGCGCAGGGACCTACGAGCAGTACTTC,CATLARAGTYEQYF
14,TRBV5-1,TRBJ1-6,.,few,TGCGCCAGCAGCCATCCCTTGGACCCGTTGTCGCTCCACTTT,CASSHPLDPLSLHF
15,TRBV12-3/TRBV12-4,TRBJ2-2,.,many,TGTGCCAGCAGTCTTTTCTTTACGAACACCGGGGAGCTGTTTTTT,CASSLFFTNTGELFF
17,TRBV11-2,TRBJ2-1,TRBD2,.,TGTGCCAGCAGCCCTTGGACTAGCGGGAGCTCCTACAATGAGCAGTTCTTC,CASSPWTSGSSYNEQFF
16,TRBV7-8,TRBJ2-1,TRBD2,few,TGTGCCAGCAGTCCACAAGTAGCGGGGGAAGACAATGAGCAGTTCTTC,CASSPQVAGEDNEQFF
12,TRBV13,TRBJ2-1,.,.,TGTGCCAGCAGCCCTGGACCCGACGAGCAGTTCTTC,CASSPGPDEQFF
14,TRBV9,TRBJ1-2,.,.,TGTGCCAGCAGCGTAGCTCAGGGGACCTATGGCTACACCTTC,CASSVAQGTYGYTF
15,TRBV27,TRBJ2-3,.,few,TGTGCCAGCAGTTTATCGACAGTACGTCCAGATACGCAGTATTTT,CASSLSTVRPDTQYF
16,TRBV7-9,TRBJ2-1,TRBD2,many,TGTGCCAGCAGCTCCTCACTAGCGGATTGGAACAATGAGCAGTTCTTC,CASSSSLADWNNEQFF
14,TRBV29-1,TRBJ2-5,.,.,TGCAGCGTTGAACCCCTCGAGTACCAAGAGACCCAGTACTTC,CSVEPLEYQETQYF
16,TRBV5-1,TRBJ2-1,TRBD2,.,TGCGCCAGCAGCCCTAGCGGGACTATGTCCTACAATGAGCAGTTCTTC,CASSPSGTMSYNEQFF
19,TRBV6-2/TRBV6-3,TRBJ2-3,.,.,TGTGCCAGCAGGCCTCTGCTGGCGGGATGGCCAAGTATGACAGATACGCAGTATTTT,CASRPLLAGWPSMTDTQYF
15,TRBV6-6,TRBJ2-2,.,.,TGTGCCAGCAGTTACGAGGGAGAAACAGCCGGGGAGCTGTTTTTT,CASSYEGETAGELFF
15,TRBV12-3/TRBV12-4,TRBJ2-5,.,few,TGTGCCAGCAGCTCTCTGGGGCGCCCCGAAGAGACCCAGTACTTC,CASSSLGRPEETQYF
14,TRBV6-2/TRBV6-3,TRBJ2-7,.,few,TGTGCCAGCAGGGCCGGGACCCCATACTACGAGCAGTACTTC,CASRAGTPYYEQYF
15,TRBV6-6,TRBJ1-2,TRBD1,.,TGTGCCAGCAGTTACATCTCCCAGGGGGGCTATGGCTACACCTTC,CASSYISQGGYGYTF
18,TRBV15,TRBJ1-2,TRBD1,few,TGTGCCACCAGCAGAGATCTTGCCGGGACAGGGGACCACTATGGCTACACCTTC,CATSRDLAGTGDHYGYTF
20,TRBV15,TRBJ1-5,TRBD1,.,TGTGCCACCAGCAACACTTCCTCCGGGACAGGGGGCCGAGGCAATCAGCCCCAGCATTTT,CATSNTSSGTGGRGNQPQHF
13,TRBV7-9,TRBJ2-7,.,.,TGTGCCAGCAGTCAAAAGGACTCGTACGAGCAGTACTTC,CASSQKDSYEQYF
17,TRBV6-6,TRBJ1-2,TRBD1,.,TGTGCCAGCAGGTTCCGGGACAGGGTGAAAGCTAACTATGGCTACACCTTC,CASRFRDRVKANYGYTF
15,TRBV10-3,TRBJ2-1,TRBD2,few,TGTGCCATCAGTGAGGAGCGGGAGGCCTACAATGAGCAGTTCTTC,CAISEEREAYNEQFF
14,TRBV4-1,TRBJ2-3,TRBD2,few,TGCGCCAGCAGCCCTCGGGGGGGACGGGATACGCAGTATTTT,CASSPRGGRDTQYF
11,TRBV6-6,TRBJ2-7,TRBD1,.,TGTGCCAGCAGGGGGGACAGTGAGCAGTACTTC,CASRGDSEQYF
15,TRBV7-9,TRBJ2-2,TRBD1,.,TGTGCCAGCAGCTGGACAGGACAGGGAACCGGGGAGCTGTTTTTT,CASSWTGQGTGELFF
14,TRBV20-1,TRBJ2-7,TRBD2,few,TGCAGTGCTAGAAGTCTAGCGGGAATGTACGAGCAGTACTTC,CSARSLAGMYEQYF
15,TRBV4-3,TRBJ2-7,.,.,TGCGCCAGCAGCCCTGGGACGGGGTCGACCTACGAGCAGTACTTC,CASSPGTGSTYEQYF
16,TRBV5-1,TRBJ1-4,TRBD1,.,TGCGCCAGCAGCTCCGAGACAGGGGTCTCGCCCGAAAAACTGTTTTTT,CASSSETGVSPEKLFF
17,TRBV4-1,TRBJ2-5,.,few,TGCGCCAGCAGCCAAATTGGAGGGGGGACCCTCCAAGAGACCCAGTACTTC,CASSQIGGGTLQETQYF
13,TRBV6-2/TRBV6-3,TRBJ2-7,.,few,TGTGCCAGCTTAACCGGGACGCCTTACGAGCAGTACTTC,CASLTGTPYEQYF
14,TRBV24-1,TRBJ2-5,TRBD2,many,TGTGCCACCTCTAGCGGGAGGGCCCGGAAGACCCAGTACTTC,CATSSGRARKTQYF
14,TRBV5-1,TRBJ2-3,.,.,TGCGCCAGCAGCTTGGAATGGGGCACAGATACGCAGTATTTT,CASSLEWGTDTQYF
13,TRBV5-1,TRBJ2-1,.,many,TGCGCCAGCAGCTTGGTTCCCGAAGATGAGCAGTTCTTC,CASSLVPEDEQFF
14,TRBV30,TRBJ2-1,TRBD2,.,TGTGCTCGCGATGCGGGCGGGAGGGCCTATGAGCAGTTCTTC,CARDAGGRAYEQFF
15,TRBV12-3/TRBV12-4,TRBJ2-7,.,many,TGTGCCAGCAGTCCAACCGGGCCATACTCCTACGAGCAGTACTTC,CASSPTGPYSYEQYF
14,TRBV5-1,TRBJ1-5,TRBD1,.,TGCGCCAGCAGCTTGGGGCAGGGGGAAACGCCCCAGCATTTT,CASSLGQGETPQHF
15,TRBV16,TRBJ1-1,.,.,TGTGCCAGCAGCCTCCACAGGGACATGAACACTGAAGCTTTCTTT,CASSLHRDMNTEAFF
12,TRBV7-9,TRBJ2-1,.,.,TGTGCCAGCAGCTTCTTCGGGGATGAGCAGTTCTTC,CASSFFGDEQFF
21,TRBV6-6,TRBJ1-6,.,.,TGTGCCAGCAGTTACTCAGTCGGACGGGGGGCAAGGTTAAGTGGCAATTCACCCCTCCACTTT,CASSYSVGRGARLSGNSPLHF
14,TRBV7-2,TRBJ2-7,TRBD1,few,TGTGCCAGCAGCCGAATGGGACAGGGCTACGAGCAGTACTTC,CASSRMGQGYEQYF
15,TRBV9,TRBJ2-1,.,few,TGTGCCAGCAGCGTAGGGCTAGTTCTCTACAATGAGCAGTTCTTC,CASSVGLVLYNEQFF
14,TRBV2,TRBJ2-1,TRBD1,.,TGTGCCAGCAGGGGACAGGGGGCGACCAATGAGCAGTTCTTC,CASRGQGATNEQFF